The 27 T cell receptor beta chains below were found in one sample sequenced in a study of blood T cell repertoires in COVID-19. Method: immunoSEQ multiplex PCR; TCRdb's copy keeps in-frame clones and lacks some. The top ten clones hold about 29% of a sample with 150,000 to 160,000 clones, roughly 83% of them seen once. The sequenced sample was peripheral blood. The source is a woman aged 55-70 years with acute or convalescent COVID-19.

This chain uses TRBV4-2 with TRBJ1-5; D ambiguous. Trimming shortened V by 4 bases and J by 2 bases, and 9 bases separated the two germline ends. The CDR3 is 14 amino acids. Looked up from germline, CDR1 is LGHNA and CDR2 is YNFKEQ. The CDR3 DNA follows: TGTGCCAGCAGCCCTCACGGGGGCAATCAGCCCCAGCATTTT. Its protein product is CASSPHGGNQPQHF.

The V gene is TRBV25-1, the J gene TRBJ2-7, with TRBD2 identical over 10 bases. This CDR3 is built from 17 residues. The V gene end was trimmed by 1 base and the J gene end by 7 bases; junction bases not matched to a gene: 13. Germline assignment: CDR1 MGHDK and CDR2 SYGVNS. The CDR3, as DNA: TGTGCCAGCAGTGAATTCAGGAGCGGGGGGGCACTGGAAGAGCAGTACTTC. This translates into CASSEFRSGGALEEQYF.

The J gene is TRBJ1-1, the V gene TRBV6-5; 8 positions match TRBD1. With 2 bases clipped from V and 3 bases from J, the junction kept 5 bases outside the gene matches. The CDR3 has 15 residues. Germline values: CDR1 MNHEY, CDR2 SVGAGI. The CDR3, as DNA: TGTGCCAGCAGTTACCAGGGACAGGCGTACACTGAAGCTTTCTTT. The encoded protein is CASSYQGQAYTEAFF.

In nucleotides, the CDR3 is TGTGCCAGCAGCTTAGCGGCGGGTACGCAGTATTTT. Protein: CASSLAAGTQYF. The V and J genes are TRBV11-2 and TRBJ2-3, with D possibly being TRBD2 (5 bases). Trimming cost V 1 base and J 8 bases, with 7 bases left between them. Germline V gives CDR1 SGHAT, CDR2 FQNNGV. This CDR3 is 12 amino acids long. The complete variable domain, with remaining parts taken from reference TRBV11-2 and TRBJ2-3, reads EAGVAQSPRYKIIEKRQSVAFWCNPISGHATLYWYQQILGQGPKLLIQFQNNGVVDDSQLPKDRFSAERLKGVDSTLKIQPAKLEDSAVYLCASSLAAGTQYFGPGTRLTVL.

V and J are TRBV5-1 and TRBJ2-3, with 7 nucleotides matching TRBD2. CDR3 size: 15 residues. Germline V gene data show CDR1 as SGHRS and CDR2 as YFSETQ. J was trimmed by 4 bases and V by 6 bases; bases with no gene match: 11. The CDR3 DNA reads as TGCGCCAGCACCCAGGGCTGGGGGGGACCAGATACGCAGTATTTT. The encoded protein is CASTQGWGGPDTQYF.

The chain couples TRBV6-5 to TRBJ2-7; a possible D gene is TRBD2 (6 bases). The germline V gene has CDR1 MNHEY and CDR2 SVGAGI. This CDR3 contains 15 residues. Trimming cost V 11 bases and J 3 bases, with 23 bases left between them. CDR3 DNA: TGTGCCCGGTACAGGCGGGATCAACAGTGCTACGAGCAGTACGTC. It translates to CARYRRDQQCYEQYV.

A few counts support this clone. The rearrangement links TRBV19 to TRBJ1-1; D is uncertain. The germline V gene has CDR1 LNHDA and CDR2 SQIVND (reference sequence). Trimming left V 3 bases short and J 3 bases short, with 8 bases between. This CDR3 has 13 residues. CDR3 sequence reads: CASSIMRDTEAFF. In DNA form, the CDR3 reads TGTGCCAGTAGTATTATGAGGGACACTGAAGCTTTCTTT.

The chain combines TRBV6-6 with TRBJ2-6, with TRBD1 matching over 10 bases. CDR1 is MNHNY and CDR2 is SVGAGI in the germline V gene (reference sequence). Trimming took 5 bases from V and 0 from J; bases not matched to a gene: 1. The CDR3 has 16 residues. The CDR3 loop is CASSRTGGSGANVLTF. As DNA, the CDR3 is TGTGCCAGCAGTCGGACAGGGGGCTCTGGGGCCAACGTCCTGACTTTC.

The chain employs TRBV5-1 and TRBJ1-1; TRBD1 matches 10 bases. Germline values: CDR1 SGHRS, CDR2 YFSETQ. The CDR3 length is 17 residues. Trimming took 4 bases from V and 0 from J; bases not matched to a gene: 9. The CDR3 loop reads CASSPPGQGRMNTEAFF. As DNA, the CDR3 is TGCGCCAGCAGCCCCCCGGGACAGGGGCGAATGAACACTGAAGCTTTCTTT.

This chain uses TRBV6-5 with TRBJ2-1; 8 nucleotides agree with TRBD2. J gave up 4 bases and V 6 bases, and 8 bases lay outside the gene matches. This CDR3 has 15 amino acids. Germline CDR1 MNHEY, CDR2 SVGAGI. CDR3 amino acids: CASSISGGIYNEQFF. DNA of the CDR3: TGTGCCAGCAGCATAAGCGGGGGCATTTACAATGAGCAGTTCTTC.

The chain links TRBV27 to TRBJ2-7; TRBD1 matches at 9 bases. The J segment lost 2 bases and the V segment lost 5 bases, leaving 13 bases of the junction unmatched. CDR1 is MNHEY, CDR2 SMNVEV, per germline (reference sequence). This CDR3 is built from 17 residues. The CDR3 DNA reads TGTGCCAGCAGTCCCGGACCGGGACAGGGTGTCACCTACGAGCAGTACGTC. It yields the protein CASSPGPGQGVTYEQYV.

This rearrangement joins TRBV19 to TRBJ1-2; D not certain. This CDR3 contains 13 residues. CDR1 is LNHDA, CDR2 SQIVND, per germline (reference sequence). The V end lost 5 bases, the J end lost 8 bases, and 15 bases lay between the germline ends. CDR3: CASSPSRGEGYTF. The CDR3 DNA is TGTGCCAGTAGTCCCTCGCGGGGTGAGGGCTACACCTTC.

The rearrangement joins TRBV5-1 to TRBJ2-6, with TRBD1 matching 7 bases. With 4 bases clipped from V and 4 bases from J, the junction kept 8 bases outside the gene matches. The CDR3 loop spans 16 amino acids. CDR1 and CDR2 from the germline V gene are SGHRS and YFSETQ. CDR3: CASSVTGQSGANVLTF. The DNA of the CDR3 is TGCGCCAGCAGCGTAACGGGACAGAGCGGGGCCAACGTCCTGACTTTC.

The chain uses TRBV7-3 and TRBJ1-1, with D tentatively TRBD1 (6 bases). Per the germline V gene, CDR1 is SGHTA and CDR2 is FQGTGA. V lost 5 bases and J 4 bases, leaving 26 bases between the germline ends. This CDR3 is built from 18 residues. The CDR3 DNA sequence: TGTGCCAGCAGCCCTAACCCGCCTACAGGGAATGGGGCCACTGAAGCTTTCTTT. It translates to CASSPNPPTGNGATEAFF.

The chain carries TRBV28 and TRBJ1-2; D is ambiguous. V was clipped by 8 bases and J by 5 bases, with 12 bases between them. CDR3 length equals 12 residues. Germline-derived CDR1 and CDR2 are MDHEN and SYDVKM. CDR3: CASRSGVYGYTF. The CDR3 DNA follows: TGTGCCAGCCGTAGTGGAGTGTATGGCTACACCTTC.

The chain links TRBV11-3 to TRBJ1-1; no clear D. V was pared by 3 bases and J by 2 bases, with 7 bases between. The CDR3 covers 13 residues. The V gene's germline CDR1 is SGHNT and CDR2 YENEEA. The CDR3 DNA reads TGTGCCAGCAGCTTTCGCAGAAACACTGAAGCTTTCTTT. As protein: CASSFRRNTEAFF.

The chain uses TRBV4-2 and TRBJ2-3; D call uncertain. V was shortened by 1 base and J by 0 bases, with 11 bases between the two germline ends. CDR1 is LGHNA, CDR2 YNFKEQ, per germline. The CDR3 has 16 amino acids. DNA for the CDR3: TGTGCCAGCAGCCAAGCTCGGCAGGCAAGCACAGATACGCAGTATTTT. Protein: CASSQARQASTDTQYF.

V gene TRBV30 combines with J gene TRBJ1-2, with D possibly matching TRBD1 (5 bases). The CDR3 is 13 amino acids. The germline V gene encodes CDR1 GTSNPN and CDR2 SVGIG (reference sequence). V was shortened by 2 bases and J by 8 bases, with 15 bases between the two germline ends. The CDR3 sequence is CAWSSQGMDGYTF. The CDR3 DNA reads TGTGCCTGGAGTAGCCAGGGAATGGACGGCTACACCTTC.

The V call is TRBV5-1, the J call TRBJ1-3; 8 nucleotides line up with TRBD1. The V segment lost 0 bases and the J segment 7 bases; nucleotides outside the gene matches: 3. This CDR3 is built from 14 residues. Germline-derived CDR1 and CDR2 are SGHRS and YFSETQ. The chain's CDR3 is CASSLGGQANTIYF. CDR3 sequence (DNA): TGCGCCAGCAGCTTGGGGGGACAGGCTAACACCATATATTTT. The full variable domain, its missing parts supplied by reference TRBV5-1 and TRBJ1-3, is KAGVTQTPRYLIKTRGQQVTLSCSPISGHRSVSWYQQTPGQGLQFLFEYFSETQRNKGNFPGRFSGRQFSNSRSEMNVSTLELGDSALYLCASSLGGQANTIYFGEGSWLTVV.

The sample holds a few counts of this clone. The chain combines TRBV2 with TRBJ1-1, with TRBD1 identical over 8 bases. Germline CDR1 reads SNHLY; CDR2 reads FYNNEI. Trimming at V came to 6 bases and at J to 9 bases, leaving 6 bases not matched to a gene. This CDR3 has 12 residues. CDR3: CASSGQGAKAFF. CDR3 bases: TGTGCCAGCAGCGGGCAGGGGGCCAAAGCTTTCTTT.

V gene TRBV6-2 or TRBV6-3 combines with J gene TRBJ1-2, with D uncertain. Trimming took 2 bases from V and 4 from J, leaving 5 bases between them. Germline loops: CDR1 MNHEY, CDR2 SVGEGT. The CDR3 contains 12 residues. CDR3 in DNA: TGTGCCAGCAGTTACGGCAGCTATGGCTACACCTTC. It specifies CASSYGSYGYTF.

The chain has TRBV19 and TRBJ1-1, with 9 bases aligning to TRBD1. This CDR3 spans 15 amino acids. V lost 1 base to trimming and J lost 5 bases; unmatched junction nucleotides: 5. Germline V gene sequence: CDR1 LNHDA, CDR2 SQIVND (reference sequence). CDR3 residues: CASSIGTGGKTEAFF. The CDR3 DNA reads as TGTGCCAGTAGTATAGGTACAGGGGGCAAAACTGAAGCTTTCTTT.

This chain connects TRBV6-5 to TRBJ1-6; D is undetermined. V lost 5 bases and J lost 8, with 16 bases in between. CDR3 length: 15 residues. Germline loops: CDR1 MNHEY, CDR2 SVGAGI. CDR3 residues: CASSPRNPSDSPLHF. The CDR3 DNA reads as TGTGCCAGCAGTCCCCGAAACCCGTCGGATTCACCCCTCCACTTT.

The sample holds many counts of this clone. V gene TRBV5-1 combines with J gene TRBJ2-5, with 15 bases that match TRBD2. Germline V gene data show CDR1 as SGHRS and CDR2 as YFSETQ. The CDR3 length is 17 residues. V shed 4 bases, J shed 4 bases, and the junction held 8 bases outside the gene matches. CDR3 protein: CASSRGTSGGLGETQYF. DNA of the CDR3: TGCGCCAGCAGCCGTGGGACTAGCGGGGGGTTAGGAGAGACCCAGTACTTC. The variable domain in full, with the rest retrieved from reference TRBV5-1 and TRBJ2-5, is KAGVTQTPRYLIKTRGQQVTLSCSPISGHRSVSWYQQTPGQGLQFLFEYFSETQRNKGNFPGRFSGRQFSNSRSEMNVSTLELGDSALYLCASSRGTSGGLGETQYFGPGTRLLVL.

The V call is TRBV24-1, the J call TRBJ1-1, with 8 positions matching TRBD1. The CDR3 is 15 amino acids. Germline CDR1 is KGHDR and CDR2 is SFDVKD. The V gene end was trimmed by 2 bases and the J gene end by 4 bases; junction bases not matched to a gene: 5. The CDR3 nucleotides are TGTGCCACCAGTGATTCCCGGACAGGGAGCACTGAAGCTTTCTTT. Translation: CATSDSRTGSTEAFF.

The chain couples TRBV5-6 to TRBJ1-5; 7 bases match TRBD1. This CDR3 has 16 amino acids. The germline V gene encodes CDR1 SGHDT and CDR2 YYEEEE. J lost 6 bases, V lost 0 bases, and 9 bases had no gene match. The CDR3 nucleotides are TGTGCCAGCAGCTTGGCAGGAGGGGGCTTTCGTCAGCCCCAGCATTTT. Translated: CASSLAGGGFRQPQHF.

In the case of this clone: A much larger clone lies one base from this, so it may be a read error. The same CDR3 also results from other DNA sequences found in this sample. The chain has TRBV7-6 and TRBJ2-1; TRBD2 might be the D (8 bases). There are 17 residues in the CDR3. V lost 1 base, J lost 6 bases, and 19 bases lay in between. The germline gives CDR1 SGHVS, CDR2 FNYEAQ. CDR3 sequence: CASSLVEGAGGSNEQFF. The CDR3 nucleotides read TGTGCCAGCAGCTTAGTTGAGGGGGCGGGGGGCTCCAATGAGCAGTTCTTC.